This T cell receptor beta chain was sequenced for a study of T cell responses to AZD1222 COVID-19 vaccine. Overall study findings and caveats: Scientists sampled the repertoires only once the peak T cell response had passed.

Here immunoSEQ multiplex PCR was the method, and the copy in TCRdb shows in-frame clones only, minus some. This repertoire includes about 140,000 clones. This CDR3 has 14 residues. From germline, CDR1 is SGHDT and CDR2 YYEEEE. V was clipped by 2 bases and J by 1 base, with 9 bases between them. Regarding this clone: Its target is unknown.

This chain links TRBV5-6 with TRBJ1-1; D ambiguous. Sequencing used peripheral blood. This receptor was obtained from an adult in good health. In DNA, the CDR3 is TGTGCCAGCAGCTTAGGGCGCAGGAACACTGAAGCTTTCTTT. Amino acid sequence: CASSLGRRNTEAFF.